This T cell receptor beta chain derives from a study of CD8 T cells in Susac syndrome. With random hexamers, reverse transcription was performed on roughly 0.5 to 1 ug of RNA. Each CDR3 protein is one row after TCRdb ran MiXCR on the immunoSEQ multiplex PCR reads. The sample yields tens of thousands of distinct CDR3 sequences, around 93% seen once. The clonotype originates from a human donor with Susac syndrome. The sample was CD4+ T cells from PBMCs.

CDR3 amino acids: CAWSLQGNLYNSPLHF. DNA for the CDR3: TGTGCCTGGAGTCTCCAGGGTAATCTTTATAATTCACCCCTCCACTTT. V is TRBV30 and J is TRBJ1-6, with D possibly TRBD1 on 5 matching bases. The germline gives CDR1 GTSNPN, CDR2 SVGIG (reference sequence). CDR3 length equals 16 residues. Trimming cost V 2 bases and J 4 bases, with 15 bases left between them. Together with reference TRBV30 and TRBJ1-6, the CDR3 gives the full variable domain: SQTIHQWPATLVQPVGSPLSLECTVEGTSNPNLYWYRQAAGRGLQLLFYSVGIGQISSEVPQNLSASRPQDRQFILSSKKLLLSDSGFYLCAWSLQGNLYNSPLHFGNGTRLTVT.